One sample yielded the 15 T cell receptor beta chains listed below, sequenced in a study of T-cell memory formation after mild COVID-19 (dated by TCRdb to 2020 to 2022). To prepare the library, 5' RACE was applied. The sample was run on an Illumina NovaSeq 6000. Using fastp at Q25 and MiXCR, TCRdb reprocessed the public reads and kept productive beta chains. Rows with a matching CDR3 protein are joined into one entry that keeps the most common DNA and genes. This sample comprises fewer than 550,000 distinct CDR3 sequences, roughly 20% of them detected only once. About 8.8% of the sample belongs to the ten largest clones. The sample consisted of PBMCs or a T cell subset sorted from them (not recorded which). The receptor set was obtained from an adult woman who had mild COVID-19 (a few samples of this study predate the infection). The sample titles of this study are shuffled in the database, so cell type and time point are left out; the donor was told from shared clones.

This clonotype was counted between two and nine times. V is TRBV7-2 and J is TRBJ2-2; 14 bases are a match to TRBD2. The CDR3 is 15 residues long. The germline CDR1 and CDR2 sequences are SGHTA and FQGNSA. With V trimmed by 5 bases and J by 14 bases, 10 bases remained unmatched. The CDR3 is CASSPGLAGGQTLFF. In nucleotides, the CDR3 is TGTGCCAGCAGCCCTGGACTAGCGGGAGGACAGACACTGTTTTTT.

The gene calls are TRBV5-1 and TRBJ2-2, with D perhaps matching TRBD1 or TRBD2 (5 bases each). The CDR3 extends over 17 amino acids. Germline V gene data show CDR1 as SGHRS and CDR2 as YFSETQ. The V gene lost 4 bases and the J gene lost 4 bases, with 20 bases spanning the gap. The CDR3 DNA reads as TGCGCCAGCAGCGTTATTGAGGGGAGAATCGGCACCGGGGAGCTGTTTTTT. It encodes CASSVIEGRIGTGELFF.

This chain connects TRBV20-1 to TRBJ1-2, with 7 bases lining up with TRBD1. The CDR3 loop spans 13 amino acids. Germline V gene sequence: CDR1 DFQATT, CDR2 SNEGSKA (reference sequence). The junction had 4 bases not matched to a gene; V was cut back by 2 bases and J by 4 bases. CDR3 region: CSARRDSPYGYTF. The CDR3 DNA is TGCAGTGCTAGACGGGACAGTCCCTATGGCTACACCTTC.

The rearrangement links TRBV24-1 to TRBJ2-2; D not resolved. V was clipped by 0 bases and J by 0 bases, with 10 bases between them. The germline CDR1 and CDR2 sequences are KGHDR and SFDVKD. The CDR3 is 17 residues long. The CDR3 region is CATSDLAAHANTGELFF. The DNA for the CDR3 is TGTGCCACCAGTGATTTGGCAGCCCACGCGAACACCGGGGAGCTGTTTTTT.

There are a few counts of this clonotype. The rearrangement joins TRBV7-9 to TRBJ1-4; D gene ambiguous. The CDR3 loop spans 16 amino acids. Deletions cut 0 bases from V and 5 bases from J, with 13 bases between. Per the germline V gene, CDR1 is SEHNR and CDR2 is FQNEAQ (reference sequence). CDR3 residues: CASSLAPEATNEKLFF. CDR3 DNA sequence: TGTGCCAGCAGCTTAGCGCCGGAGGCGACGAATGAAAAACTGTTTTTT.

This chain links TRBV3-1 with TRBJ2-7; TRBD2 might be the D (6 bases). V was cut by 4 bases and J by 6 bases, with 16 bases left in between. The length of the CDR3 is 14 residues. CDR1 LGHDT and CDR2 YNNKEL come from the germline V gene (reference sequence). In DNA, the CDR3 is TGTGCCAGCAGCCGGGGGGACGGACATCTCGAGCAGTACTTC. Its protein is CASSRGDGHLEQYF.

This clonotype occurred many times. CDR3 in DNA: TGTGCCAGCAGCCAAGGGACAGGGGGCGCGTACGAGCAGTACTTC. Its translation: CASSQGTGGAYEQYF. The J gene is TRBJ2-7, the V gene TRBV7-6; the match to TRBD1 covers 12 bases. The germline V gene has CDR1 SGHVS and CDR2 FNYEAQ. The CDR3 loop spans 15 amino acids. V shed 5 bases, J shed 4 bases, and the junction held 6 bases outside the gene matches.

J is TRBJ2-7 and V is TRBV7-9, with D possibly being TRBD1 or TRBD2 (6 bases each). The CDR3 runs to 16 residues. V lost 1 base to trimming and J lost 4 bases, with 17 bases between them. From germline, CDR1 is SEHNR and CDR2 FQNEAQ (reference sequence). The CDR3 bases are TGTGCCAGCAGCTTAGGCCCTTGGAGGGGGGAATACGAGCAGTACTTC. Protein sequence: CASSLGPWRGEYEQYF.

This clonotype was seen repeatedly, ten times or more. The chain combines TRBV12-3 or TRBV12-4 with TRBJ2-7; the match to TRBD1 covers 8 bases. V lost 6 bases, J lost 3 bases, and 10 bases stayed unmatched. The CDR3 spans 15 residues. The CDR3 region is CASRYSTGDYYEQYF. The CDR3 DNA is TGTGCCAGCAGATATTCGACAGGGGATTACTACGAGCAGTACTTC.

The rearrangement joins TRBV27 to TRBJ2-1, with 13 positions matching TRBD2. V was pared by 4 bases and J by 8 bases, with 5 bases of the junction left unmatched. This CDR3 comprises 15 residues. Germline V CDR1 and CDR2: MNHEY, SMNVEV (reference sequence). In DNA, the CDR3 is TGTGCCAGCAGTTCCGGGACTAGCGGGATCCATGAGCAGTTCTTC. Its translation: CASSSGTSGIHEQFF.

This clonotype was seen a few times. The CDR3 DNA reads as TGTGCCAGCAGTTACGCCGAGGGGGGCGATGAGCAGTTCTTC. Encoded protein: CASSYAEGGDEQFF. V and J are TRBV6-2 or TRBV6-3 and TRBJ2-1; possibly TRBD1 or TRBD2 for D (6 bases each). The V gene lost 2 bases and the J gene lost 8 bases, with 13 bases spanning the gap. CDR1 and CDR2 (germline): MNHEY, SVGEGT. The CDR3 has 14 amino acids.

This chain's CDR3 is CSARTGQGYEQYF. The CDR3 DNA reads TGCAGTGCTAGGACGGGACAGGGCTACGAGCAGTACTTC. The J gene is TRBJ2-7, the V gene TRBV20-1, with 9 bases that match TRBD1. The V gene end was trimmed by 3 bases and the J gene end by 3 bases; junction bases not matched to a gene: 3. The CDR3 consists of 13 residues. CDR1 and CDR2 (germline): DFQATT, SNEGSKA (reference sequence).

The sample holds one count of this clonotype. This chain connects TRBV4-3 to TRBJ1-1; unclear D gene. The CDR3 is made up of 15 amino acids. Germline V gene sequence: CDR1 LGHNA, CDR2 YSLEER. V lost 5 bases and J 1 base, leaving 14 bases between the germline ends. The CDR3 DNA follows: TGCGCCAGCAGCAAGGATGCCGGGCCGAACACTGAAGCTTTCTTT. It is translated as CASSKDAGPNTEAFF.

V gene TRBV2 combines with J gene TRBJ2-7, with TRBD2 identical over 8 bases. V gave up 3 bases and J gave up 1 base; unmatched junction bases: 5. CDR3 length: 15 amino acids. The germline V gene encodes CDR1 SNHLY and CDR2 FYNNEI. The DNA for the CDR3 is TGTGCCAGCAGTGACTTGGGGACTAGGTCCTACGAGCAGTACTTC. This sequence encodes CASSDLGTRSYEQYF.

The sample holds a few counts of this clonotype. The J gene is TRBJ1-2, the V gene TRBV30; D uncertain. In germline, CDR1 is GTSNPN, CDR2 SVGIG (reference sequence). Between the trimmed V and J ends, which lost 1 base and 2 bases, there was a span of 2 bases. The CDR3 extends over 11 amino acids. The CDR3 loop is CAWSENYGYTF. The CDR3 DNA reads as TGTGCCTGGAGTGAAAACTATGGCTACACCTTC.